The following is a TCR beta chain sequence with its context. The antigen it recognizes is unknown. Per-base qualities were not stored, and no clone one base away is much larger. The CDR3 goes from the cysteine to the phenylalanine over 15 residues. Just the 45-base CDR3 DNA is kept, in frame starting at base 1. From a lookup of the germline V gene (reference sequence), CDR1 and CDR2 are SGHNT and YYREEE. V is trimmed back by 2 bases and J by 2 bases, and the junction contains 1 base that no gene match accounts for. The sample is drawn from a study of PD-L1 blockade in urothelial cancer (dated by TCRdb to the late 2010s). Some background on the complete study: Every patient began therapy at some point between 2013 and 2015 and was given atezolizumab 1,200 mg intravenously every 3 weeks. About 90% of the roughly 29 patients were males with bladder-origin urothelial cancer, and 18 of 29 reported a prior smoking history. An ECOG performance status of 0 or 1 was recorded for the patients, and 0 to 3 prior chemotherapy regimens had been received by the patients. Blood samples were analyzed at two time points: 3 weeks after treatment start (second dose) and 6 weeks after treatment start. Blood samples gave a median of around 130,000 T cells and 80,000 or so unique TCRs, with a median clonality of around 0.08. Somatic, immune and clinical correlates of response to PD-L1 blockade with atezolizumab in urothelial cancer were the focus of an exploratory multi-omic analysis. Pretreatment tumor samples and matched peripheral blood, collected serially before and after atezolizumab treatment, underwent TCR sequencing. Durable clinical benefit was defined as progression-free survival longer than 6 months, and TCR features were also tested against progression-free and overall survival. In the same patients who had TCR sequencing, pretreatment tumors also underwent whole exome sequencing and RNA sequencing. Durable clinical benefit was achieved by nine patients and was not achieved by 20 patients. Pretreatment blood TCR-seq was available for twenty-nine patients, at least one posttreatment blood collection was obtained for some 25 patients, and tumor TCR-seq was available for some 25 patients.

Synthetic TCR analog templates were spiked into each PCR to estimate absolute template abundance from read counts. TCRbeta CDR3 regions were amplified from genomic DNA with bias-controlled V and J gene primers using the immunoSEQ assay. Sequencing of rearranged TCRbeta segments was performed at approximately 20X coverage. The authors' analysis ran thus. Sequencing errors were corrected by clustering and CDR3s were annotated against IMGT to assign V, D and J genes. Downstream analyses used only productive TCRbeta rearrangements and left out out-of-frame or stop-codon sequences. To compute clonality, Shannon entropy was normalized by the log of the number of unique productive sequences and then subtracted from one. Fisher's exact test with Benjamini-Hochberg correction, using a cutoff of adjusted p below 0.01, was how clones that differed between time points or between blood and tumor were identified. TCRdb mirrors the immuneACCESS table, restricted to in-frame sequences. Some clones are absent from its copies; in checked studies, under half trace to an unresolved V gene, and the reason for the others is unknown. Clone size and V and J calls were adopted from that table, with D and trimming inferred from the DNA. The sample records 35,000 to 55,000 clones, roughly 80% of which are singletons. The top ten clonotypes cover 2.5% to 3% of the sample.

What the work shows at the level of the full study, not this receptor alone: Because the sample size was small (n of about 30) and many of the analyses were exploratory, the results are meant to be hypothesis-generating. Among patients with durable benefit, tumor-associated TCR clones showed greater expansion in peripheral blood 3 weeks after treatment started (n ≈ 21, p = 0.022). A pretreatment peripheral blood TCR clonality below the median was linked to improved progression-free and overall survival.

The cohort included about 27 patients with locally advanced or metastatic urothelial carcinoma who were treated at Memorial Sloan Kettering on a trial protocol. Peripheral blood mononuclear cells were collected pretreatment and during treatment, with between 1 and 8 total time points obtained per patient. The Qiagen DNeasy Blood extraction kit was used to purify genomic DNA from total PBMCs and tumor samples. Collected pretreatment and during treatment, PBMCs were isolated and stored as previously described. The sequenced sample was PBMCs, obtained around atezolizumab (anti-PD-L1) treatment. The origin of this receptor is an older man with urothelial cancer. The chain employs TRBV5-4 and TRBJ2-1; the central 10 bases match TRBD1. The nucleotide sequence reads as follows: TGTGCCAGCAGCTTTGGACAGGGGGCCTACAATGAGCAGTTCTTC. Protein translation: CASSFGQGAYNEQFF.